Sequencing of this T cell receptor beta chain was carried out in a study of spatial heterogeneity in lung cancer. The wider study: Beta-chain sequences consistently outnumbered alpha-chain sequences in detection. Whole-study findings and limits: There were more appearances of ubiquitous expanded tumor TCRs in blood at resection than at follow-up.

Every TCR cDNA molecule bore its own unique molecular identifier. In TCRdb, the 5' RACE reads were re-called with MiXCR into one record per CDR3 protein. The sample lists approximately 40,000 distinct CDR3 sequences; 6.5% to 7% were seen once. Indicated time point: sample taken at primary tumor resection. Whole RNA, which was extracted from tumor, nontumor lung tissue or frozen PBMC, was sequenced without any cell sorting. Comment on this clonotype: The antigen is undetermined.

There are 15 residues in the CDR3. CDR1 and CDR2 (germline): SEHNR, FQNEAQ (reference sequence). Between the trimmed V and J ends, which lost 3 bases and 3 bases, there was a span of 12 bases. The sample in question was PBMCs, obtained at surgery. The sequence was obtained from a female donor with early-stage non-small cell lung cancer. The genes are TRBV7-9 and TRBJ2-4; D is possibly TRBD1 (5 bases). The CDR3 DNA sequence: TGTGCCAGCAGCTTGATACAGGACGGCAAAAACATTCAGTACTTC. Amino acids: CASSLIQDGKNIQYF.